This T cell receptor beta chain is drawn from a study of lymphopenia after photon versus proton radiotherapy. Profiled with immunoSEQ multiplex PCR; TCRdb holds only in-frame clones, not every one. Here the sample spans roughly 23,000 clones, roughly 89% being singletons. This material consisted of peripheral blood, taken from a patient treated with proton-based radiotherapy. This clonotype was obtained from a man older than 75 with esophageal cancer.

The CDR3 spells CASSDLGRNTEAFF. The DNA of the CDR3 is TGTGCCAGCAGTGATTTAGGCAGGAACACTGAAGCTTTCTTT. This chain joins TRBV25-1 and TRBJ1-1; D is undetermined. The germline V gene encodes CDR1 MGHDK and CDR2 SYGVNS. This CDR3 spans 14 amino acids. V was shortened by 3 bases and J by 1 base, with 9 bases between the two germline ends.